The 15 T cell receptor beta chains below were found in one sample sequenced in a study of CXCR3-negative and CXCR3-positive naive CD8 T cells. For these TCRs, the target antigens are not known. Findings of the study overall: In CXCR3-positive naive cells, the TRB CDR3s were more hydrophobic than in CXCR3-negative naive cells.

Researchers prepared the TRB cDNA libraries using 5' RACE with UMI labels. TCRdb reprocessed the 5' RACE reads and stores each CDR3 protein as one record, lacking DNA. Reported are approximately 90,000 distinct CDR3 sequences; the ten largest clones contain 0.5% to 0.55%. Material: naive CXCR3+ CD8+ T cells from blood. As for subset: CD45RO-CCR7+CD27+CD95- naive CD8+ T cells expressing CXCR3 (TNR3+). The source of these receptors is a human donor in good health. Some clones in this sample may be carry-over from other donors' samples.

The rearrangement joins TRBV12-3 or TRBV12-4 to TRBJ2-1; there is no DNA to check the TCRdb D call of TRBD2. The CDR3 is 16 amino acids. The CDR3 here is CASSPVAGALDGEQFF.

The chain is built from TRBV7-2 and TRBJ2-7; TCRdb's assignment of TRBD1 cannot be checked, as there is no DNA. The germline V gene encodes CDR1 SGHTA and CDR2 FQGNSA. The CDR3 is 15 residues long. CDR3 sequence reads: CASSLVAGFGYEQYF.

The V and J genes are TRBV28 and TRBJ2-5. In germline, CDR1 is MDHEN, CDR2 SYDVKM. The CDR3 covers 14 residues. CDR3 residues: CASSAARYQETQHF.

V is TRBV5-1 and J is TRBJ2-1. This CDR3 comprises 12 residues. Germline values: CDR1 SGHRS, CDR2 YFSETQ. CDR3 sequence reads: CSSSLVDNEQFF.

V and J are TRBV18 and TRBJ2-1; TCRdb designates TRBD1, a call that cannot be tested without DNA. CDR1 is KGHSH and CDR2 is LQKENI in the germline V gene. CDR3 length equals 16 residues. This chain's CDR3 is CASSPTGPSSYNEQFF. The full variable domain, with the rest looked up from reference TRBV18 and TRBJ2-1, is NAGVMQNPRHLVRRRGQEARLRCSPMKGHSHVYWYRQLPEEGLKFMVYLQKENIIDESGMPKERFSAEFPKEGPSILRIQQVVRGDSAAYFCASSPTGPSSYNEQFFGPGTRLTVL.

The chain links TRBV15 to TRBJ2-7. Germline CDR1 and CDR2: LNHNV and YYDKDF (reference sequence). The CDR3 is 13 residues long. CDR3 in amino acids: CATSSSAYYEQYF.

The CDR3: CASSVDGPTGELFF. The rearrangement uses TRBV6-2 or TRBV6-3 and TRBJ2-2. The CDR3 has 14 amino acids. Germline V CDR1 and CDR2: MNHEY, SVGEGT.

The V call is TRBV4-2, the J call TRBJ2-2; checking the TCRdb D call of TRBD1 is not possible without DNA. The CDR3 length is 15 residues. The V gene's germline CDR1 is LGHNA and CDR2 YNFKEQ. CDR3 amino acids: CASSHYRGNTGELFF.

V gene TRBV29-1 combines with J gene TRBJ2-7; with no DNA, the TCRdb D assignment of TRBD1 cannot be verified. The CDR3 is made up of 13 amino acids. The germline V gene has CDR1 SQVTM and CDR2 ANQGSEA. The CDR3 sequence is CSVESRDPYEQYF.

The chain joins TRBV7-2 to TRBJ2-5; the TCRdb call, TRBD2, lacks DNA for checking. The CDR3 has 16 residues. Germline V lookup: CDR1 SGHTA, CDR2 FQGNSA. CDR3 region: CASSPVAAGVQETQYF.

V usage is TRBV4-1 and J usage is TRBJ2-7; TCRdb returns TRBD1, unconfirmable since there is no DNA. CDR3 length: 15 amino acids. Germline V gene sequence: CDR1 MGHRA, CDR2 YSYEKL. The CDR3 sequence: CASSQVWSRGYEQYF.

The rearrangement joins TRBV20-1 to TRBJ1-2. Germline assignment: CDR1 DFQATT and CDR2 SNEGSKA (reference sequence). The CDR3 is made up of 13 amino acids. The CDR3 region is CSASPVPTGGYTF.

The CDR3 region is CASSLGINDGYTF. The genes are TRBV5-8 and TRBJ1-2. CDR3 length: 13 amino acids. Per the germline V gene, CDR1 is SGHTS and CDR2 is YDEGEE. Full variable domain (missing parts from reference TRBV5-8 and TRBJ1-2): EAGVTQSPTHLIKTRGQQATLRCSPISGHTSVYWYQQALGLGLQFLLWYDEGEERNRGNFPPRFSGRQFPNYSSELNVNALELEDSALYLCASSLGINDGYTFGSGTRLTVV.

The chain joins TRBV4-1 to TRBJ2-1; the TCRdb call, TRBD2, lacks DNA for checking. CDR1 MGHRA and CDR2 YSYEKL come from the germline V gene. This CDR3 has 17 residues. The CDR3 loop is CASSQETSRPSYNEQFF.

V usage is TRBV28 and J usage is TRBJ1-3. The CDR3 is 13 amino acids. Germline CDR1 MDHEN, CDR2 SYDVKM. The CDR3 region is CASGRASGNTIYF.